The 11 T cell receptor beta chains below were found in one sample sequenced in a study of cytomegalovirus exposure and HLA in healthy donors. TCRdb's table, derived via immunoSEQ multiplex PCR, lists solely in-frame clones and lacks some. The top ten clones hold roughly 7.7% of a sample with around 150,000 clones, 85% to 90% of them seen once. The material sequenced was PBMCs. These receptors originate from a young woman in good health and CMV-seropositive.

The chain employs TRBV7-8 and TRBJ2-1; possibly TRBD2 for D (6 bases). The CDR3 runs 14 residues. The V end lost 5 bases, the J end lost 8 bases, and 16 bases lay between the germline ends. CDR1 SGHVS and CDR2 FQNEAQ come from the germline V gene. CDR3 nucleotide sequence: TGTGCCAGCAGCGAACGGGGGTGGGGCGATGAGCAGTTCTTC. Its protein product is CASSERGWGDEQFF.

This chain links TRBV9 with TRBJ2-7, with TRBD2 matching 10 bases. Germline V gene data show CDR1 as SGDLS and CDR2 as YYNGEE. The CDR3 consists of 15 residues. The V segment lost 4 bases and the J segment 5 bases; nucleotides outside the gene matches: 9. The CDR3 spells CASSSTPSGSNEQYF. The CDR3 DNA reads as TGTGCCAGCAGCTCGACTCCTAGCGGGAGTAACGAGCAGTACTTC. The full variable domain, completed using reference TRBV9 and TRBJ2-7, is DSGVTQTPKHLITATGQRVTLRCSPRSGDLSVYWYQQSLDQGLQFLIQYYNGEERAKGNILERFSAQQFPDLHSELNLSSLELGDSALYFCASSSTPSGSNEQYFGPGTRLTVT.

This chain joins TRBV2 and TRBJ2-3; 8 nucleotides agree with TRBD2. Germline V gene data show CDR1 as SNHLY and CDR2 as FYNNEI. The V and J ends lost 7 bases and 3 bases, in that order; junction bases with no gene match: 12. This CDR3 spans 16 amino acids. The DNA for the CDR3 is TGTGCCAGCAAGAAGCAGCGGGAGATGGGAACAGATACGCAGTATTTT. This gives the protein CASKKQREMGTDTQYF.

This sequence joins TRBV5-5 and TRBJ2-7, with 9 bases matching TRBD1. The germline gives CDR1 SGHKS, CDR2 YYEKEE (reference sequence). The CDR3 runs to 15 residues. J gave up 0 bases and V 4 bases, and 5 bases lay outside the gene matches. The CDR3 here is CASSQGTGISYEQYF. In DNA, the CDR3 is TGTGCCAGCAGCCAGGGGACAGGGATCTCCTACGAGCAGTACTTC.

The J gene is TRBJ2-7, the V gene TRBV6-5, with 13 positions matching TRBD2. The CDR3 loop spans 13 amino acids. V lost 5 bases to trimming and J lost 9 bases; unmatched junction nucleotides: 4. Per germline, CDR1 MNHEY and CDR2 SVGAGI. The CDR3 loop reads CASSRTSGSWQYF. CDR3 sequence (DNA): TGTGCCAGCAGTCGGACTAGCGGGAGTTGGCAGTACTTC.

The chain links TRBV7-9 to TRBJ1-5, with a possible D match to TRBD1 (5 bases). CDR1 is SEHNR and CDR2 is FQNEAQ in the germline V gene (reference sequence). Between the trimmed V and J ends, which lost 4 bases and 1 base, there was a span of 8 bases. The CDR3 loop spans 14 amino acids. The CDR3 reads CASSSGISNQPQHF. The CDR3 DNA sequence: TGTGCCAGCAGCTCAGGGATCAGCAATCAGCCCCAGCATTTT.

This rearrangement joins TRBV5-1 to TRBJ1-6; D uncertain. Deletions cut 1 base from V and 7 bases from J, with 12 bases between. CDR1 and CDR2 from the germline V gene are SGHRS and YFSETQ. The CDR3 runs 15 residues. The CDR3 region is CASSLSQQNNSPLHF. The CDR3 DNA sequence: TGCGCCAGCAGCTTGTCCCAACAGAACAATTCACCCCTCCACTTT.

This rearrangement joins TRBV4-2 to TRBJ2-2, with TRBD1 as a possible D gene (5 bases). From germline, CDR1 is LGHNA and CDR2 YNFKEQ. The V end lost 1 base, the J end lost 7 bases, and 13 bases lay between the germline ends. The CDR3 is made up of 15 amino acids. The CDR3 loop is CASSQGGLSVGELFF. The CDR3 nucleotides are TGTGCCAGCAGCCAAGGGGGCCTCTCGGTCGGGGAGCTGTTTTTT.

J is TRBJ2-7 and V is TRBV9, with 13 bases lining up with TRBD2. J gave up 5 bases and V 4 bases, and 6 bases lay outside the gene matches. CDR1 and CDR2 (germline): SGDLS, YYNGEE. The CDR3 covers 15 residues. In DNA form, the CDR3 reads TGTGCCAGCAGCTCCAGACTAGCGGGAGGAGACGAGCAGTACTTC. This translates into CASSSRLAGGDEQYF.

J is TRBJ2-1 and V is TRBV10-3, with 8 bases that match TRBD2. V lost 5 bases to trimming and J lost 5 bases; unmatched junction nucleotides: 8. Germline loops: CDR1 ENHRY, CDR2 SYGVKD. This CDR3 has 15 residues. CDR3 residues: CAISPVTSVDNEQFF. The CDR3 DNA follows: TGTGCCATCAGTCCCGTGACTAGCGTCGACAATGAGCAGTTCTTC.

This clone was counted once. This chain links TRBV7-6 with TRBJ1-1, with 8 nucleotides matching TRBD1. After removal of 5 bases from V and 5 bases from J, the junction contained 1 base not matched to a gene. In germline, CDR1 is SGHVS, CDR2 FNYEAQ. This CDR3 spans 12 amino acids. The CDR3 loop is CASSRTGTEAFF. DNA for the CDR3: TGTGCCAGCAGCCGGACAGGGACTGAAGCTTTCTTT.